Below, 6 T cell receptor beta chains from the same sample are listed, as sequenced in a study of T cells in Graves' hyperthyroidism and ophthalmopathy. Amplification of TCR beta CDR3 regions used RNA as the template. Initially, a first-round RT-PCR of the TCR CDR3 employed the HTBI primer set. TCRdb re-analysed the multiplex PCR reads in MiXCR, keeping a single row per CDR3 protein. The sample contains around 350,000 distinct CDR3 sequences, roughly 14% of which appear only once. Sequencing was carried out using blood. The receptors derive from a woman aged 25 to 39 with Graves' ophthalmopathy.

At least ten counts were recorded for this clonotype. V usage is TRBV27 and J usage is TRBJ1-1, with unresolved D. The germline CDR1 and CDR2 sequences are MNHEY and SMNVEV (reference sequence). The V end lost 2 bases, the J end lost 3 bases, and 13 bases lay between the germline ends. CDR3 length: 15 amino acids. The CDR3 here is CASSLRRASDTEAFF. The CDR3, as DNA: TGTGCCAGCAGTTTACGTCGAGCGAGTGACACTGAAGCTTTCTTT.

This chain connects TRBV19 to TRBJ2-7; 7 nucleotides agree with TRBD1. Trimming took 6 bases from V and 2 from J; bases not matched to a gene: 7. This CDR3 is built from 14 residues. Per the germline V gene, CDR1 is LNHDA and CDR2 is SQIVND (reference sequence). CDR3 residues: CASRQTTGTYEQYF. CDR3 nucleotides: TGTGCCAGTAGGCAGACGACAGGGACCTACGAGCAGTACTTC.

Ten or more counts support this clonotype. The chain couples TRBV28 to TRBJ1-5; D is uncertain. Trimming cost V 10 bases and J 3 bases, with 10 bases left between them. The CDR3 contains 12 residues. Per the germline V gene, CDR1 is MDHEN and CDR2 is SYDVKM. CDR3 sequence (DNA): TGTGCCACCGACGTCCTCAATCAGCCCCAGCATTTT. This encodes CATDVLNQPQHF.

This clonotype has at least ten counts. The rearrangement joins TRBV6-1 to TRBJ1-3, with a possible D match to TRBD1 (5 bases). Germline values: CDR1 MNHNS, CDR2 SASEGT. Trimming removed 6 bases at V and 1 base at J, with 13 bases between. There are 15 residues in the CDR3. The CDR3 nucleotides are TGTGCCAGCAGCGAATTAAGGGGTTCTGGAAACACCATATATTTT. It encodes CASSELRGSGNTIYF.

This clonotype was picked up a small number of times. The chain joins TRBV19 to TRBJ2-3; TRBD1 matches at 10 bases. The V gene's germline CDR1 is LNHDA and CDR2 SQIVND (reference sequence). The CDR3 is 12 residues long. Trimming cost V 9 bases and J 5 bases; bases outside gene matches: 2. This chain's CDR3 is CASGTGVDTQYF. In nucleotides, the CDR3 is TGTGCCAGCGGGACAGGGGTAGATACGCAGTATTTT.

This chain connects TRBV11-2 to TRBJ2-1, with 15 bases fitting TRBD2. V lost 5 bases, J lost 9 bases, and 17 bases stayed unmatched. The CDR3 is 19 amino acids. Germline lookup yields CDR1 SGHAT and CDR2 FQNNGV. Written as DNA, the CDR3 is TGTGCCAGCAGCCCAACCGGACTAGCGGGGGGGCTTGGAGAACGTGAGCAGTTCTTC. It encodes CASSPTGLAGGLGEREQFF.